This T cell receptor beta chain was profiled in a study of T cells in localized non-small cell lung cancer. Study-wide points: A median around 57 of the top 100 tumor clones appeared in adjacent lung. The study sequenced only one region of the tumor. As a result, intratumor heterogeneity could not be excluded and remains possible.

Germline assignment: CDR1 SGHKS and CDR2 YYEKEE (reference sequence). Trimming removed 4 bases from V and 7 bases from J; junction bases left unmatched: 10. The CDR3 totals 14 residues. Concerning this clone itself: Its antigen is unknown.

Profiling relied on immunoSEQ multiplex PCR, and the TCRdb table lists in-frame clones only, not all of them. Of 25,000 to 35,000 clones in the sample, 94% were seen once. The sample was peripheral blood, taken before any cancer treatment. The chain recombines TRBV5-5 with TRBJ2-7, with 8 bases aligning to TRBD1. This TCR came from a woman aged 40-69 years with stage I lung adenocarcinoma. The CDR3 loop reads CASSRDRGPREQYF. DNA for the CDR3: TGTGCCAGCAGCCGTGACAGGGGACCCCGGGAGCAGTACTTC.